This T cell receptor (beta chain) comes out of a study of blood T cell repertoires in COVID-19. On the study more broadly: Samples came from the United States, Italy and Spain, spanning acute and convalescent COVID-19.

Per germline, CDR1 MNHEY and CDR2 SVGEGT. V dropped 5 bases and J dropped 5; count of bases not matched to a gene: 8. The CDR3 loop spans 14 amino acids. TCRdb's copy holds only in-frame clones and misses some; the assay was immunoSEQ multiplex PCR. Among 120,000 or so clones listed, approximately 87% were seen once. The receptor comes from a woman aged 45-65 years with acute or convalescent COVID-19. The sample consisted of peripheral blood. The chain joins TRBV6-2 or TRBV6-3 to TRBJ2-7; 8 bases are shared with TRBD1. The DNA of the CDR3 is TGTGCCAGCAGTCAGACAGGGGCGTACGACGAGCAGTACTTC. Its protein product is CASSQTGAYDEQYF.